The 22 T cell receptor beta chains listed next were all sequenced from one sample in a study of blood T cell repertoires in COVID-19. TCRdb keeps only in-frame clones here, not all; method: immunoSEQ multiplex PCR. The data hold roughly 73,000 clones, with more than 75% observed a single time. Sequencing input: peripheral blood. The receptors here all came from a woman aged 80 or older with active or convalescent COVID-19.

The chain employs TRBV21-1 and TRBJ2-6; the table calls TRBD2, which could not be checked here. TRBV21-1 is a documented pseudogene. The CDR3 covers 18 residues. The CDR3 protein is CASIEFSLANIGANVLTF. The CDR3, as DNA: TGTGCCAGCATCGAATTCTCACTCGCTAATATCGGGGCCAACGTCCTGACTTTC.

The chain links TRBV7-8 to TRBJ1-1, with D unclear. CDR1 and CDR2 (germline): SGHVS, FQNEAQ. V lost 5 bases and J 7 bases, leaving 5 bases between the germline ends. The CDR3 sequence is 10 residues long. The CDR3 is CASSHIEAFF. The CDR3 DNA reads TGTGCCAGCAGCCATATTGAAGCTTTCTTT.

The chain recombines TRBV7-2 with TRBJ2-5; D ambiguous. CDR1 is SGHTA, CDR2 FQGNSA, per germline. CDR3 length equals 14 residues. V was cut by 7 bases and J by 3 bases, with 15 bases left in between. As DNA, the CDR3 is TGTGCCAGCACCCCCCCTGGAGCGAAAGAGACCCAGTACTTC. Its translation is CASTPPGAKETQYF. The variable domain in full, with the rest retrieved from reference TRBV7-2 and TRBJ2-5, is GAGVSQSPSNKVTEKGKDVELRCDPISGHTALYWYRQSLGQGLEFLIYFQGNSAPDKSGLPSDRFSAERTGGSVSTLTIQRTQQEDSAVYLCASTPPGAKETQYFGPGTRLLVL.

The table lists this clone with a count of one. This chain joins TRBV7-2 and TRBJ2-1, with 7 nucleotides matching TRBD1. CDR1 and CDR2 from the germline V gene are SGHTA and FQGNSA. Losses at the gene ends were 5 bases for V and 4 bases for J; bases not matched to a gene: 5. This CDR3 is built from 14 residues. The CDR3 nucleotides read TGTGCCAGCAGCCTCCGGGACAGTTACAATGAGCAGTTCTTC. Residues: CASSLRDSYNEQFF.

The sample holds a few counts of this clone. The chain links TRBV3-1 (or the pseudogene TRBV3-2) to TRBJ2-3; 11 bases map to TRBD2. This CDR3 comprises 15 residues. Germline lookup yields CDR1 LGHDT and CDR2 YNNKEL (reference sequence). V shed 0 bases, J shed 4 bases, and the junction held 0 bases outside the gene matches. The CDR3 nucleotides are TGTGCCAGCAGCCAAGAGGGACTAGCGGCAGATACGCAGTATTTT. Translating it yields CASSQEGLAADTQYF.

The chain employs TRBV6-6 and TRBJ2-1; TRBD2 aligns across 8 bases. Germline CDR1 reads MNHNY; CDR2 reads SVGAGI (reference sequence). Germline trimming cut 5 bases from V and 9 bases from J; bases unmatched to any gene: 15. The CDR3 has 16 residues. The CDR3 DNA reads TGTGCCAGCAGTGGCCCTCCTCGCGGGGGGCAGAGTGAGCAGTTCTTC. Amino acid sequence: CASSGPPRGGQSEQFF.

The chain combines TRBV7-2 with TRBJ1-4, with 7 nucleotides matching TRBD1. The J segment lost 8 bases and the V segment lost 10 bases, leaving 7 bases of the junction unmatched. The germline gives CDR1 SGHTA, CDR2 FQGNSA. The CDR3 is 12 residues long. The CDR3 loop reads CATGTDDEKLFF. In DNA form, the CDR3 reads TGTGCCACCGGGACAGACGACGAAAAACTGTTTTTT.

This chain uses TRBV9 with TRBJ2-2; 8 nucleotides agree with TRBD1. CDR3 size: 16 residues. V lost 4 bases, J lost 3 bases, and 8 bases stayed unmatched. Germline CDR1 and CDR2: SGDLS and YYNGEE. CDR3 bases: TGTGCCAGCAGCCCTCGGACAGGGTCAGACACCGGGGAGCTGTTTTTT. It specifies CASSPRTGSDTGELFF.

The chain carries TRBV27 and TRBJ2-7, with 7 bases lining up with TRBD1. V dropped 10 bases and J dropped 3; count of bases not matched to a gene: 9. The CDR3 is made up of 13 amino acids. Germline assignment: CDR1 MNHEY and CDR2 SMNVEV (reference sequence). The CDR3 loop is CATRDSPYYEQYF. CDR3 DNA sequence: TGTGCCACTCGGGACAGTCCTTACTACGAGCAGTACTTC.

The chain recombines TRBV19 with TRBJ1-2, with 9 bases matching TRBD1. Trimming took 5 bases from V and 7 from J; bases not matched to a gene: 8. The CDR3 is 14 amino acids. CDR1 LNHDA and CDR2 SQIVND come from the germline V gene (reference sequence). CDR3 in DNA: TGTGCCAGTAGTCTGATACAGGGGGCTCGTGGCTACACCTTC. Translated, it gives CASSLIQGARGYTF. Complete variable domain (other parts from reference TRBV19 and TRBJ1-2): DGGITQSPKYLFRKEGQNVTLSCEQNLNHDAMYWYRQDPGQGLRLIYYSQIVNDFQKGDIAEGYSVSREKKESFPLTVTSAQKNPTAFYLCASSLIQGARGYTFGSGTRLTVV.

This chain joins TRBV4-3 and TRBJ2-2; TRBD2 agrees at 13 bases. The CDR3 is made up of 17 amino acids. From germline, CDR1 is LGHNA and CDR2 YSLEER. The V segment lost 0 bases and the J segment 4 bases; nucleotides outside the gene matches: 2. As DNA, the CDR3 is TGCGCCAGCAGCCAAGATAGACTAGCGGGGGGCACCGGGGAGCTGTTTTTT. It yields the protein CASSQDRLAGGTGELFF.

CDR3 in amino acids: CASKYRGNTYEQYF. The CDR3 DNA follows: TGTGCCAGCAAATACAGGGGGAACACCTACGAGCAGTACTTC. The V and J genes are TRBV27 and TRBJ2-7, with 8 nucleotides matching TRBD1. The CDR3 runs 14 residues. Unmatched junction bases numbered 7, after V lost 7 bases and J lost 2 bases. The V gene's germline CDR1 is MNHEY and CDR2 SMNVEV (reference sequence).

The V and J genes are TRBV7-2 and TRBJ1-1, with 7 bases aligning to TRBD1. The ends lost 5 bases at V and 6 bases at J; junction bases unmatched: 12. The CDR3 extends over 15 amino acids. Germline CDR1 SGHTA, CDR2 FQGNSA. Written as DNA, the CDR3 is TGTGCCAGCAGCCCTAAGACAGGGATCAGCGCTGAAGCTTTCTTT. Its protein is CASSPKTGISAEAFF.

This chain uses TRBV29-1 with TRBJ2-5; tentative D call: TRBD1 (5 bases). CDR3 length: 12 residues. Germline V lookup: CDR1 SQVTM, CDR2 ANQGSEA. The V end was cut by 7 bases, the J end by 5 bases, with 14 bases between. CDR3 in DNA: TGCAGCGCAATCGGACAAAGTGAGACCCAGTACTTC. This translates into CSAIGQSETQYF.

The V gene is TRBV2, the J gene TRBJ1-1; possibly TRBD1 for D (5 bases). Germline V gives CDR1 SNHLY, CDR2 FYNNEI. V lost 2 bases and J lost 1, with 8 bases in between. This CDR3 region has 14 residues. CDR3 in amino acids: CASSELTENTEAFF. DNA for the CDR3: TGTGCCAGCAGTGAATTGACAGAGAACACTGAAGCTTTCTTT.

The chain employs TRBV28 and TRBJ1-6, with D perhaps matching TRBD1 (5 bases). The CDR3 spans 16 residues. The V end was cut by 5 bases, the J end by 10 bases, with 21 bases between. Germline CDR1 reads MDHEN; CDR2 reads SYDVKM. The CDR3 loop is CASSGFRRGGRSPLHF. In nucleotides, the CDR3 is TGTGCCAGCAGTGGGTTTAGGCGGGGGGGTAGGTCACCCCTCCACTTT.

The chain joins TRBV28 to TRBJ1-2; 8 nucleotides agree with TRBD1. CDR3 length: 13 amino acids. Unmatched junction bases numbered 5, after V lost 6 bases and J lost 5 bases. Per germline, CDR1 MDHEN and CDR2 SYDVKM. The CDR3 bases are TGTGCCAGCAGACCTCAGGGGGCATATGGCTACACCTTC. Amino acids: CASRPQGAYGYTF.

The chain is built from TRBV18 and TRBJ1-3; D is undetermined. Germline CDR1 and CDR2: KGHSH and LQKENI. The CDR3 contains 15 residues. Trimming removed 3 bases from V and 0 bases from J, with 9 bases in between. Here the CDR3 DNA reads TGTGCCAGCTCACCGGGCAGAAACTCTGGAAACACCATATATTTT. Translating gives CASSPGRNSGNTIYF. Full variable domain (rest looked up from reference TRBV18 and TRBJ1-3): NAGVMQNPRHLVRRRGQEARLRCSPMKGHSHVYWYRQLPEEGLKFMVYLQKENIIDESGMPKERFSAEFPKEGPSILRIQQVVRGDSAAYFCASSPGRNSGNTIYFGEGSWLTVV.

This clone was seen only once. The chain has TRBV6-5 and TRBJ1-1, with a tentative D call TRBD1 (6 bases). The CDR3 extends over 14 amino acids. Trimming took 6 bases from V and 4 from J, leaving 15 bases between them. Per germline, CDR1 MNHEY and CDR2 SVGAGI. CDR3 protein: CASSLQGGPTEAFF. The CDR3 DNA follows: TGTGCCAGCAGCCTACAGGGTGGGCCCACTGAAGCTTTCTTT.

V is TRBV30 and J is TRBJ1-2, with no clear D. CDR3 length: 14 amino acids. CDR1 and CDR2 (germline): GTSNPN, SVGIG (reference sequence). V was pared by 2 bases and J by 4 bases, with 14 bases between. The CDR3 nucleotides are TGTGCCTGGAGTAGCGCTTCGCTGGTCTATGGCTACACCTTC. Protein: CAWSSASLVYGYTF.

DNA for the CDR3: TGCGCCAGTCAGAGGGATAACTATGGCTACACCTTC. It yields the protein CASQRDNYGYTF. V usage is TRBV10-1 and J usage is TRBJ1-2; D gene uncertain. Germline CDR1 is WNHNN and CDR2 is SYGVQD (reference sequence). V shed 9 bases and J shed 1 base, with 9 bases lying between them. The CDR3 totals 12 residues.

The chain carries TRBV29-1 and TRBJ1-6; the D gene is possibly TRBD1 (5 bases). Trimming shortened V by 5 bases and J by 7 bases, and 12 bases separated the two germline ends. This CDR3 has 13 residues. Germline V gene lookup returns CDR1 SQVTM and CDR2 ANQGSEA. This chain's CDR3 is CSVRGTRNSPLHF. DNA of the CDR3: TGCAGCGTTAGGGGCACGAGGAATTCACCCCTCCACTTT.